This T cell receptor (beta chain) was sequenced in a study of blood T cell repertoires in COVID-19. The CDR3 sequence is 12 residues long. V was shortened by 8 bases and J by 3 bases, with 7 bases between the two germline ends. Germline V gene lookup returns CDR1 MNHEY and CDR2 SVGAGI. Generated by immunoSEQ multiplex PCR, the TCRdb table keeps only in-frame clones and is missing some. The sample shows about 120,000 clones, 82% of them seen only once. The sequence came from a human donor in a cohort sampled during active COVID-19. The chain joins TRBV6-5 to TRBJ2-2, with D hard to call. Sequencing was performed on peripheral blood. The CDR3: CASGEDTGELFF. The CDR3 DNA sequence: TGTGCCAGCGGCGAGGACACCGGGGAGCTGTTTTTT.